A single sample is the source of the 10 T cell receptor beta chains below, sequenced in a study of cytomegalovirus exposure and HLA in healthy donors. Vbeta (60) and Jbeta (13) primers were used in the PCR. Sequencing was performed with immunoSEQ multiplex PCR; in TCRdb, only in-frame clones are kept and a portion is missing. The sample carries 150,000 to 200,000 clones, around 75% recorded once. Sequenced material: PBMCs. These receptors all come from a man younger than 35 in good health and CMV-seropositive.

This chain's CDR3 is CATSRRGGSSYNEQFF. The CDR3 nucleotides are TGTGCCACCAGCAGACGTGGCGGTAGCTCCTACAATGAGCAGTTCTTC. The chain couples TRBV15 to TRBJ2-1; D ambiguous. The CDR3 has 16 residues. V was cut by 2 bases and J by 0 bases, with 11 bases left in between. Germline V lookup: CDR1 LNHNV, CDR2 YYDKDF (reference sequence).

V usage is TRBV18 and J usage is TRBJ1-1, with unresolved D. The CDR3 sequence is 14 residues long. V was shortened by 1 base and J by 0 bases, with 6 bases between the two germline ends. The V gene's germline CDR1 is KGHSH and CDR2 LQKENI. This chain's CDR3 is CASSPQEMNTEAFF. CDR3 DNA: TGTGCCAGCTCACCACAGGAGATGAACACTGAAGCTTTCTTT.

This chain links TRBV29-1 with TRBJ2-1; TRBD2 matches at 7 bases. The ends lost 1 base at V and 4 bases at J; junction bases unmatched: 7. The CDR3 covers 15 residues. Germline V CDR1 and CDR2: SQVTM, ANQGSEA. CDR3 nucleotide sequence: TGCAGCGTTGAAGGTATAGCGGGCGGGTACAATGAGCAGTTCTTC. It encodes CSVEGIAGGYNEQFF.

The rearrangement links TRBV30 to TRBJ1-1; possible D gene TRBD1, 5 bases. Germline V gives CDR1 GTSNPN, CDR2 SVGIG (reference sequence). The CDR3 covers 14 residues. Trimming removed 4 bases from V and 3 bases from J, with 15 bases in between. Here the CDR3 reads CAWTHQKGYTEAFF. CDR3 bases: TGTGCCTGGACCCACCAGAAGGGGTACACTGAAGCTTTCTTT.

This rearrangement joins TRBV6-1 to TRBJ2-3, with 7 bases aligning to TRBD2. Germline V CDR1 and CDR2: MNHNS, SASEGT. The ends lost 8 bases at V and 7 bases at J; junction bases unmatched: 15. The CDR3 runs 15 residues. This CDR3 is CASGYGLGGTNTQYF. CDR3 bases: TGTGCCAGCGGCTACGGACTAGGTGGGACTAATACGCAGTATTTT.

The chain employs TRBV2 and TRBJ1-4; maybe TRBD1 (6 bases). The germline V and J ends were trimmed by 0 bases and 7 bases, with 12 bases remaining between them. Germline-derived CDR1 and CDR2 are SNHLY and FYNNEI. The CDR3 contains 15 residues. CDR3 bases: TGTGCCAGCAGTGAAGCCAGGGGCGCAACTGAAAAACTGTTTTTT. This codes for CASSEARGATEKLFF.

Here the CDR3 reads CASSQLRAEAFF. The CDR3 coding sequence is TGTGCCAGCAGCCAACTGAGGGCTGAAGCTTTCTTT. The chain carries TRBV16 and TRBJ1-1, with D uncertain. Looked up from germline, CDR1 is KGHSY and CDR2 is FQNENV. The CDR3 has 12 amino acids. V gave up 2 bases and J gave up 6 bases, with 7 bases separating them.

The V and J genes are TRBV28 and TRBJ2-7; D is possibly TRBD2 (6 bases). The germline gives CDR1 MDHEN, CDR2 SYDVKM. The V and J ends lost 6 bases and 2 bases respectively, with 11 bases between them. The CDR3 extends over 13 amino acids. CDR3 sequence (DNA): TGTGCCAGCAGCCCCACTAGCCCCTACGAGCAGTACTTC. It specifies CASSPTSPYEQYF.

V is TRBV18 and J is TRBJ2-7, with 7 bases lining up with TRBD1. The CDR3 runs to 15 residues. V gave up 4 bases and J gave up 5 bases; unmatched junction bases: 11. Per the germline V gene, CDR1 is KGHSH and CDR2 is LQKENI. This CDR3 is CASSRTVQGSDEQYF. For the CDR3, the DNA is TGTGCCAGCTCACGGACGGTACAGGGGAGCGACGAGCAGTACTTC.

The table lists this clone with a few counts. This chain links TRBV28 with TRBJ1-1; possible D gene TRBD1, 6 bases. Deletions cut 7 bases from V and 4 bases from J, with 19 bases between. Germline V gives CDR1 MDHEN, CDR2 SYDVKM. This CDR3 is 15 amino acids long. CDR3 residues: CASNNPTQGSTEAFF. The CDR3 nucleotides are TGTGCCAGCAATAACCCGACCCAGGGGAGCACTGAAGCTTTCTTT.